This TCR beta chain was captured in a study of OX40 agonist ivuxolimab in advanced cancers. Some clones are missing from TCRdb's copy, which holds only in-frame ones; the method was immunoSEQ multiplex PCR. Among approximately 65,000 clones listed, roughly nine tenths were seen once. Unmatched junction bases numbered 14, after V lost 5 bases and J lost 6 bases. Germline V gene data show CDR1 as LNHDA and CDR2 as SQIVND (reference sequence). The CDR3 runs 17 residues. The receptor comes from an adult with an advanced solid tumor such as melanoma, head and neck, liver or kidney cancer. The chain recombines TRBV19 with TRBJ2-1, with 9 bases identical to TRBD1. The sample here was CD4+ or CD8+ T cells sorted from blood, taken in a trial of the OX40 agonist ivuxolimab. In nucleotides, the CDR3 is TGTGCCAGTAGTCTCAACCCCGGGACAGGGTCTGTCAATGAGCAGTTCTTC. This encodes CASSLNPGTGSVNEQFF.